This TCR beta chain is from a study of blood T cell repertoires in COVID-19. The CDR3 totals 16 residues. The germline V gene has CDR1 MGHDK and CDR2 SYGVNS. With 3 bases clipped from V and 1 base from J, the junction kept 4 bases outside the gene matches. The protocol was immunoSEQ multiplex PCR, while the TCRdb copy is restricted to in-frame clones and leaves out a portion. The table has 100,000 or so clones, roughly nine tenths seen once. The receptor was derived from a man in his fifties with active COVID-19. J is TRBJ2-2 and V is TRBV25-1, with 8 bases aligning to TRBD1. The sequenced sample consisted of peripheral blood. The CDR3 bases are TGTGCCAGCAGTGAGGCCGGACAGGGGAACACCGGGGAGCTGTTTTTT. It encodes CASSEAGQGNTGELFF.